The next 5 T cell receptor beta chains were all read from a single sample in a study of T-cell reconstitution after alpha-beta-depleted transplantation in children. The TCRbeta library was prepared with unique molecular identifiers. Each CDR3 protein is one row after TCRdb ran MiXCR on the PCR reads. Altogether 220,000 or so distinct CDR3 sequences are present, approximately 8.9% being singletons, with the ten largest covering 6% to 7%. The material sequenced was PBMCs, mostly from graft donor cells, taken 180 days after TCRalphabeta/CD19-depleted stem cell transplant. These TCRs come from a male patient younger than 18 who had a stem cell transplant for acute lymphoblastic leukemia, so the T cells may come from the graft donor.

With regard to this clonotype: Being one base from a much bigger clone, this may be a read error. This chain uses TRBV24-1 with TRBJ2-2; D ambiguous. This CDR3 spans 11 amino acids. CDR1 and CDR2 from the germline V gene are KGHDR and SFDVKD. V lost 3 bases, J lost 7 bases, and 2 bases lay in between. CDR3 DNA sequence: TGTGCCACCAGTGATGACGGGGAGCTGTTTTTT. As protein: CATSDDGELFF.

This clonotype has at least ten counts. The gene calls are TRBV20-1 and TRBJ1-5; D unresolved. The V and J ends lost 5 bases and 3 bases respectively, with 14 bases between them. Germline V gene lookup returns CDR1 DFQATT and CDR2 SNEGSKA (reference sequence). The CDR3 sequence is 14 residues long. The CDR3 coding sequence is TGCAGTGCTTACGGCCGGGTGGACAATCAGCCCCAGCATTTT. Amino acids: CSAYGRVDNQPQHF.

This clonotype was observed many times. The V call is TRBV2, the J call TRBJ2-3, with a tentative D call TRBD1 (6 bases). V gave up 7 bases and J gave up 5 bases, with 10 bases separating them. Germline CDR1 and CDR2: SNHLY and FYNNEI. The CDR3 loop spans 12 amino acids. CDR3 in DNA: TGTGCCAGCAAGAGGGGGAAAGATACGCAGTATTTT. Protein sequence: CASKRGKDTQYF.

CDR3 DNA sequence: TGTGCCAGCAGTTTAGAACAGACCCCTTATGGCTACACCTTC. Translated: CASSLEQTPYGYTF. V usage is TRBV12-3 or TRBV12-4 and J usage is TRBJ1-2; no clear D gene. V shed 1 base and J shed 5 bases, with 11 bases lying between them. This CDR3 is built from 14 residues.

This chain links TRBV18 with TRBJ2-7; TRBD1 might be the D (5 bases). Germline CDR1 reads KGHSH; CDR2 reads LQKENI. CDR3 length equals 14 residues. The V end was cut by 3 bases, the J end by 4 bases, with 13 bases between. CDR3 protein: CASSPPGWGYEQYF. The DNA for the CDR3 is TGTGCCAGCTCACCTCCAGGGTGGGGTTACGAGCAGTACTTC.